These 13 T cell receptor beta chains originate from one sample sequenced in a study of metastatic and nonmetastatic thyroid tumors. TCRdb reanalyzed the PCR reads via MiXCR. The sample lists roughly 8,000 clones, 32% occurring once. Every patient was untreated before thyroid surgery. The sample taken for sequencing was tumor tissue. All receptors derive from a female donor with papillary thyroid cancer or a benign thyroid nodule (not recorded which). Some clones in this sample may be carry-over from other donors' samples.

This clone is labeled medium-sized. CDR3 bases: TGTGCCAGTAGTACACACAGGGGCCGGGACTATGGCTACACCTTC. The encoded protein is CASSTHRGRDYGYTF. This chain connects TRBV19 to TRBJ1-2; 7 positions agree with TRBD1. This CDR3 region has 15 residues. V shed 4 bases and J 3 bases; nucleotides not matched to a gene: 8. Germline assignment: CDR1 LNHDA and CDR2 SQIVND (reference sequence).

J is TRBJ1-1 and V is TRBV28; D is uncertain. Deletions cut 7 bases from V and 6 bases from J, with 9 bases between. Germline CDR1 and CDR2: MDHEN and SYDVKM. CDR3 length: 11 amino acids. In DNA form, the CDR3 reads TGTGCCAGCACCAGCCCCGCTGAAGCTTTCTTT. It translates to CASTSPAEAFF.

This clone has only a few counts. This may arise from a read error, as a much more abundant clone is one base away. This chain joins TRBV6-4 and TRBJ2-2, with D tentatively TRBD2 (5 bases). CDR3 size: 13 residues. Germline CDR1 reads MRHNA; CDR2 reads SNTAGT. The CDR3 protein is CAISDGVTGELFF. The CDR3 DNA sequence: TGTGCCATCAGTGACGGGGTCACCGGGGAGCTGTTTTTT.

A remark on this clone: The junction differs from germline at one of its ends, possibly a read error. This chain joins TRBV5-1 and TRBJ1-1; D is ambiguous. This CDR3 comprises 14 residues. The germline gives CDR1 SGHRS, CDR2 YFSETQ. The CDR3: CASSLLPSYTEAVF. CDR3 nucleotides: TGCGCCAGCAGCTTGTTGCCATCGTACACTGAAGCTGTCTTT.

In its sample, this clone is large. The chain employs TRBV6-5 and TRBJ1-2, with TRBD1 matching 12 bases. CDR3 length equals 16 residues. Germline lookup yields CDR1 MNHEY and CDR2 SVGAGI. V dropped 0 bases and J dropped 8; count of bases not matched to a gene: 7. CDR3 protein: CASSYSPGQGALGYTF. In nucleotides, the CDR3 is TGTGCCAGCAGTTACTCGCCGGGACAGGGGGCGCTGGGCTACACCTTC.

This clone is deemed medium-sized. The chain carries TRBV3-1 and TRBJ2-1, with D possibly being TRBD1 or TRBD2 (5 bases each). The CDR3 has 15 amino acids. The germline CDR1 and CDR2 sequences are LGHDT and YNNKEL (reference sequence). Deletions cut 0 bases from V and 2 bases from J, with 8 bases between. DNA of the CDR3: TGTGCCAGCAGCCAAGAAGAGGGACCCTACAATGAGCAGTTCTTC. This gives the protein CASSQEEGPYNEQFF.

In its sample, this clone ranks as medium-sized (0.01 to 0.1%). The genes are TRBV6-2 or TRBV6-3 and TRBJ1-4; the D gene is possibly TRBD1 (6 bases). Looked up from germline, CDR1 is MNHEY and CDR2 is SVGEGT. Trimming shortened V by 6 bases and J by 5 bases, and 16 bases separated the two germline ends. The length of the CDR3 is 15 residues. CDR3 nucleotide sequence: TGTGCCAGCAGACAGGGCGGGGAATCCAATGAAAAACTGTTTTTT. The encoded protein is CASRQGGESNEKLFF.

J is TRBJ2-2 and V is TRBV6-1, with no clear D. Germline V gives CDR1 MNHNS, CDR2 SASEGT. The CDR3 covers 15 residues. The V and J ends lost 5 bases and 1 base respectively, with 11 bases between them. The CDR3 DNA reads TGTGCCAGCAGTACCCTGGACGGGAACACCGGGGAGCTGTTTTTT. This sequence encodes CASSTLDGNTGELFF.

This clone is labeled medium-sized. The chain has TRBV5-1 and TRBJ2-3; D is unclear. Germline assignment: CDR1 SGHRS and CDR2 YFSETQ. V lost 0 bases to trimming and J lost 1 base, with 12 bases between them. The CDR3 is 16 residues long. CDR3 sequence: CASSLGRKPGTDTQYF. The DNA of the CDR3 is TGCGCCAGCAGCTTGGGGCGTAAACCTGGCACAGATACGCAGTATTTT.

This clone was counted many times. The rearrangement uses TRBV2 and TRBJ2-3; D may be TRBD2 (6 bases). The length of the CDR3 is 16 residues. Deletions cut 0 bases from V and 1 base from J, with 11 bases between. Germline CDR1 reads SNHLY; CDR2 reads FYNNEI. The CDR3 region is CASSEAKRAGTDTQYF. As DNA, the CDR3 is TGTGCCAGCAGTGAAGCAAAGCGGGCGGGCACAGATACGCAGTATTTT.

This clone has just a few counts. The chain joins TRBV6-1 to TRBJ1-6, with 10 positions matching TRBD1. CDR1 is MNHNS and CDR2 is SASEGT in the germline V gene. CDR3 length equals 16 residues. With V trimmed by 6 bases and J by 10 bases, 12 bases remained unmatched. The DNA for the CDR3 is TGTGCCAGCAGACCCGGGACAGGGGCGCTGTACTCACCCCTCCACTTT. Its protein product is CASRPGTGALYSPLHF.

Turning to this clone: Its ends do not fully match the called genes, so a read error is possible. V usage is TRBV2 and J usage is TRBJ2-7; no clear D gene. CDR1 SNHLY and CDR2 FYNNEI come from the germline V gene. The CDR3 covers 12 residues. CDR3 in DNA: TGTGCCAGCAGTTTTGATCCCTACGAGCACTACTTC. Its translation is CASSFDPYEHYF.

The CDR3 region is CASNPGTGGDEQYF. DNA of the CDR3: TGTGCCAGCAACCCCGGGACAGGGGGCGACGAGCAGTACTTC. This chain connects TRBV6-1 to TRBJ2-7; 12 bases agree with TRBD1. V lost 7 bases, J lost 5 bases, and 6 bases stayed unmatched. This CDR3 has 14 amino acids. CDR1 is MNHNS and CDR2 is SASEGT in the germline V gene.